This T cell receptor beta chain comes out of a study of beta chain features in type 1 diabetes. Study-wide results and limits: VDJ junctions from patients with type 1 diabetes contained fewer insertions and more deletions. The study left unresolved whether HLA type influences TCRB rearrangement.

Sequencing targeted expressed TCRB transcripts, as all isolated RNA had been reverse transcribed. Measured with immunoSEQ multiplex PCR; TCRdb has only the in-frame clones, and not every one. The repertoire holds 970,000 or so clones, 17% seen once, with 0.02% to 0.025% in the top ten. Only one heparinised blood draw was taken per donor, and its volume averaged roughly 120 mL. Purity of each sorted population was above 98%. A remark on this clone: Its antigen is currently unknown.

The sample taken for sequencing was naive CD4+ T cells from blood. The sequence was obtained from a woman aged 18-29 years in good health.

CDR3 DNA sequence: TGTGCCAGTAGTACCGTTAGGGCTGGGGCCAACGTCCTGACTTTC. Protein sequence: CASSTVRAGANVLTF. The chain links TRBV19 to TRBJ2-6; D gene ambiguous. Trimming left V 4 bases short and J 2 bases short, with 9 bases between. Germline assignment: CDR1 LNHDA and CDR2 SQIVND (reference sequence). This CDR3 is built from 15 residues.